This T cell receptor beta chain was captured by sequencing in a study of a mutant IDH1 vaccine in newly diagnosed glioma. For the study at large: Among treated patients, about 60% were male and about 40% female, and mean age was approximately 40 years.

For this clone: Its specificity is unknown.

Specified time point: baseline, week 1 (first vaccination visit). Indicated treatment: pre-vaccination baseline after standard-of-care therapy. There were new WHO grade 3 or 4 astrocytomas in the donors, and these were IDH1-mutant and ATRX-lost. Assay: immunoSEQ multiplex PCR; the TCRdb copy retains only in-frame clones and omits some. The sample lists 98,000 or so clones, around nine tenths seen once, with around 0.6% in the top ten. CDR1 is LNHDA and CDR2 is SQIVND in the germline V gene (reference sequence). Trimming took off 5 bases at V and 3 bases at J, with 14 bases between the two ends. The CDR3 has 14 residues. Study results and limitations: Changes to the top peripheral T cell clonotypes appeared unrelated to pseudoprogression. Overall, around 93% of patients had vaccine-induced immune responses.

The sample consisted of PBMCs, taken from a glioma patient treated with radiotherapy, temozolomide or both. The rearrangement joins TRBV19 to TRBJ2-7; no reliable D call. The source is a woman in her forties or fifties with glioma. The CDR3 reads CASSPRTYHYEQYF. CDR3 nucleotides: TGTGCCAGTAGTCCACGGACGTATCACTACGAGCAGTACTTC. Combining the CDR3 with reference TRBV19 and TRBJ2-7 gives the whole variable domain DGGITQSPKYLFRKEGQNVTLSCEQNLNHDAMYWYRQDPGQGLRLIYYSQIVNDFQKGDIAEGYSVSREKKESFPLTVTSAQKNPTAFYLCASSPRTYHYEQYFGPGTRLTVT.